Listed below are T cell receptor beta chains from one sample, sequenced in a study of cytomegalovirus exposure and HLA in healthy donors. This table comes from immunoSEQ multiplex PCR, and its TCRdb copy is limited to in-frame clones, with some not included. The sample has approximately 120,000 clones, and its top ten clones hold about 2.3%. Sequenced input: PBMCs. These receptor sequences come from a man aged 40-50 years in good health and CMV-seronegative. CDR3s include the opening cysteine and the closing phenylalanine or tryptophan. Fields, in order: CDR3 protein, V gene.

CASAPDRGLYEQYF TRBV5-5
CASRGQGDISPLHF TRBV2
CASSIIPAERGYTF TRBV19
CASSRSVSYEQYF TRBV6-5
CAARRSGARDEQYF TRBV10-3
CASSLDSLRDTQYF TRBV5-1
CASSFGGGNADTQYF TRBV5-1
CASSASGLGANVLTF TRBV7-2
CASSTTSGIANEQFF TRBV5-1
CASSLEYGRGKAGELFF TRBV7-6
CASSRDGSSGNTIYF TRBV7-2
CASSPQGAGTEAFF TRBV6-5
CASSRRSGGNTGELFF TRBV7-2
CASSPPADSYNEQFF TRBV6-6
CASSLRNRDNYGQFF TRBV27
CASSADPGQKADTQYF TRBV7-3
CASGPLAGGVLEQYF TRBV28
CASSKTGVSNQPQHF TRBV6-1
CASIVSGTSDNEQFF TRBV2
CASSATGGNTGELFF TRBV6-5
CASSQRMTGTGGPEAFF TRBV4-2
CASSSRRVDTQYF TRBV5-4
CASSFGEAGELFF TRBV7-3
CASSRMGQGARNEQFF TRBV7-3
CASSPTRGDTEQYF TRBV18
CASSPGLSTDTQYF TRBV5-1
CASSIGAGNTEAFF TRBV19
CATYQPQHF TRBV23-1
CASSLTSGNPVYEQYF TRBV27
CATSRDLAGSYNEQFF TRBV15
CASSPAVVSYNEQFF TRBV6-1
CASRIGQIYNEQFF TRBV6-1
CASSPMDLGHNEQFF TRBV19
CASSVGRREQYF TRBV2
CASSLYSGRSYEQYF TRBV5-6
CASILRSGANVLTF TRBV19
CASSWLTGSSYEQYF TRBV11-3
CASSPTSGRVNEQFF TRBV7-9
CASSISGSGETQYF TRBV19
CASLRTPPGVTEAFF TRBV28
CASSELALTDTQYF TRBV2
CSVGQPGGNEKLFF TRBV29-1
CASSEEDRYTSPLHF TRBV6-1
CASSMSGGVQYF TRBV7-3
CASSEPVPYEQYF TRBV28
CASSLTSGSTDTQYF TRBV5-1
CASSGVAGDYGYTF TRBV6-7
CASTGEAGMDTQYF TRBV28
CASSGPLQGARGEQFF TRBV10-1
CASSPAGTEAYEQYF TRBV18
CASTPGGLGGYTF TRBV25-1
CASSLGLAGGTDTQYF TRBV7-2
CASSPLRTALSGANVLTF TRBV18